The 27 T cell receptor beta chains given below trace back to one sample, sequenced in a study of cytomegalovirus exposure and HLA in healthy donors. The PCR had 60 Vbeta and 13 Jbeta primers. Sequenced by immunoSEQ multiplex PCR; TCRdb stores in-frame clones only, minus some. Counted here are around 120,000 clones, less than 75% occurring once; the ten biggest clones make up approximately 3.8%. Specimen: PBMCs. These receptors were obtained from a woman between 40 and 50 years old in good health and CMV-seronegative.

The chain combines TRBV7-3 with TRBJ2-2; weak D call: TRBD2 (6 bases). The CDR3 has 16 residues. Per germline, CDR1 SGHTA and CDR2 FQGTGA. The V end was cut by 0 bases, the J end by 2 bases, with 10 bases between. The CDR3 DNA follows: TGTGCCAGCAGCTTAACTGCGGGACTTAACACCGGGGAGCTGTTTTTT. Encoded protein: CASSLTAGLNTGELFF.

The chain combines TRBV6-5 with TRBJ2-2, with 14 positions matching TRBD2. Trimming cost V 7 bases and J 9 bases; bases outside gene matches: 7. Germline V lookup: CDR1 MNHEY, CDR2 SVGAGI. The CDR3 sequence is 15 residues long. The CDR3 loop is CASKKGLAGDRELFF. The CDR3 DNA is TGTGCCAGCAAAAAGGGACTAGCGGGAGATAGGGAGCTGTTTTTT.

The V call is TRBV4-1, the J call TRBJ1-4; 9 bases line up with TRBD1. The CDR3 is made up of 13 amino acids. The germline V gene encodes CDR1 MGHRA and CDR2 YSYEKL. Trimming took 1 base from V and 13 from J; bases not matched to a gene: 4. CDR3 sequence (DNA): TGCGCCAGCAGCCAAGTGGGGACAGGGTTACTGTTTTTT. As protein: CASSQVGTGLLFF.

The V call is TRBV7-2, the J call TRBJ1-5; 9 bases fit TRBD1. J was trimmed by 11 bases and V by 1 base; bases with no gene match: 9. The CDR3 runs 15 residues. Germline-derived CDR1 and CDR2 are SGHTA and FQGNSA. CDR3 nucleotide sequence: TGTGCCAGCAGCTTAGGGGACAGGGACCAAGGCTCCCAGCATTTT. This gives the protein CASSLGDRDQGSQHF.

This clone was seen just once. The J gene is TRBJ2-7, the V gene TRBV27, with TRBD2 matching over 7 bases. CDR3 length equals 15 residues. V lost 5 bases, J lost 1 base, and 8 bases stayed unmatched. Looked up from germline, CDR1 is MNHEY and CDR2 is SMNVEV (reference sequence). CDR3 nucleotide sequence: TGTGCCAGCAGTCCAGGACTAGTTGGGTCCTACGAGCAGTACTTC. Its translation: CASSPGLVGSYEQYF.

This chain uses TRBV6-5 with TRBJ1-4, with D possibly matching TRBD1 (6 bases). CDR1 is MNHEY and CDR2 is SVGAGI in the germline V gene. This CDR3 spans 15 amino acids. V was pared by 7 bases and J by 7 bases, with 19 bases between. CDR3 in DNA: TGTGCCAGCAAAGCCGGAACAGGGTCGGGTGAAAAACTGTTTTTT. It translates to CASKAGTGSGEKLFF.

The chain couples TRBV21-1 to TRBJ2-7; TRBD2 is the table's D call, not checked against the DNA. TRBV21-1 corresponds to a pseudogene. The CDR3 has 13 residues. CDR3 DNA sequence: TGTGCCAGCAGCACCGCAAGCAAGCACGAGCAGTACTTC. It specifies CASSTASKHEQYF.

CDR3 coding DNA: TGTGCCAGCAGCTTAGTGCAGGCGGGTAGCAATCAGCCCCAGCATTTT. Its protein is CASSLVQAGSNQPQHF. The gene calls are TRBV7-2 and TRBJ1-5, with D uncertain. This CDR3 spans 16 amino acids. V lost 1 base to trimming and J lost 0 bases, with 10 bases between them. Germline V gene lookup returns CDR1 SGHTA and CDR2 FQGNSA.

This clone was observed a few times. As DNA, the CDR3 is TGTGCCAGCAGCTGGGAGGGGCTCTCTGGAAACACCATATATTTT. It encodes CASSWEGLSGNTIYF. The chain has TRBV11-2 and TRBJ1-3, with a tentative D call TRBD1 (5 bases). This CDR3 has 15 residues. Germline CDR1 and CDR2: SGHAT and FQNNGV. Trimming removed 4 bases from V and 0 bases from J, with 10 bases in between.

The chain recombines TRBV7-6 with TRBJ2-7; perhaps TRBD2 as D (5 bases). Germline CDR1 is SGHVS and CDR2 is FNYEAQ. The CDR3 is 14 amino acids. The V end was cut by 2 bases, the J end by 0 bases, with 8 bases between. The DNA for the CDR3 is TGTGCCAGCAGCTTACAAGGGAGCTCCTACGAGCAGTACTTC. Its protein is CASSLQGSSYEQYF.

The sample holds a few counts of this clone. The J gene is TRBJ1-3, the V gene TRBV5-5; D gene unclear. The CDR3 has 13 amino acids. The V end was cut by 6 bases, the J end by 0 bases, with 7 bases between. Germline assignment: CDR1 SGHKS and CDR2 YYEKEE (reference sequence). The CDR3, as DNA: TGTGCCAGCACCCTCTCCTCTGGAAACACCATATATTTT. As protein: CASTLSSGNTIYF.

V is TRBV5-5 and J is TRBJ2-7, with 7 bases identical to TRBD2. The trim removed 1 base at V and 4 bases at J, leaving 8 bases unmatched. Germline CDR1 reads SGHKS; CDR2 reads YYEKEE (reference sequence). The CDR3 has 15 residues. The CDR3 DNA is TGTGCCAGCAGCTTGTTTGGGTCGGGGGGATACGAGCAGTACTTC. Protein sequence: CASSLFGSGGYEQYF.

The chain couples TRBV4-3 to TRBJ2-7; 12 nucleotides line up with TRBD2. CDR3 length: 14 amino acids. J lost 5 bases, V lost 4 bases, and 3 bases had no gene match. Germline CDR1 reads LGHNA; CDR2 reads YSLEER. CDR3 residues: CASSPRTSGDEQYF. The CDR3 DNA reads as TGCGCCAGCAGCCCCCGGACTAGCGGGGACGAGCAGTACTTC.

The chain employs TRBV7-2 and TRBJ2-2; a weak D match, TRBD1 (6 bases). This CDR3 contains 15 residues. Trimming shortened V by 2 bases and J by 0 bases, and 7 bases separated the two germline ends. Germline V gene data show CDR1 as SGHTA and CDR2 as FQGNSA. CDR3 region: CASSLRTANTGELFF. The CDR3 DNA sequence: TGTGCCAGCAGCTTAAGGACAGCGAACACCGGGGAGCTGTTTTTT.

The chain uses TRBV5-1 and TRBJ2-7; 9 nucleotides line up with TRBD2. Per germline, CDR1 SGHRS and CDR2 YFSETQ. The J segment lost 2 bases and the V segment lost 4 bases, leaving 7 bases of the junction unmatched. This CDR3 has 15 amino acids. CDR3 residues: CASSPVVAGAYEQYF. The DNA of the CDR3 is TGCGCCAGCAGCCCGGTGGTAGCGGGAGCCTACGAGCAGTACTTC.

V and J are TRBV7-9 and TRBJ2-3, with 11 bases fitting TRBD2. Looked up from germline, CDR1 is SEHNR and CDR2 is FQNEAQ (reference sequence). CDR3 length: 14 residues. V lost 4 bases and J lost 6; bases outside the gene matches: 3. Here the CDR3 DNA reads TGTGCCAGCAGCTCATTAGCGGGAGGGGATACGCAGTATTTT. Its translation: CASSSLAGGDTQYF.

The chain combines TRBV5-1 with TRBJ2-2; TRBD2 matches 8 bases. This CDR3 is built from 16 residues. The V gene end was trimmed by 0 bases and the J gene end by 10 bases; junction bases not matched to a gene: 11. Germline values: CDR1 SGHRS, CDR2 YFSETQ. The CDR3, as DNA: TGCGCCAGCAGCTTGGCCCCCGGGACTAGTGGGGTGGAGCTGTTTTTT. Its translation is CASSLAPGTSGVELFF. Full variable domain (outside the CDR3, taken from reference TRBV5-1 and TRBJ2-2): KAGVTQTPRYLIKTRGQQVTLSCSPISGHRSVSWYQQTPGQGLQFLFEYFSETQRNKGNFPGRFSGRQFSNSRSEMNVSTLELGDSALYLCASSLAPGTSGVELFFGEGSRLTVL.

V usage is TRBV7-8 and J usage is TRBJ2-7; 8 bases fit TRBD2. This CDR3 has 12 residues. Germline assignment: CDR1 SGHVS and CDR2 FQNEAQ. The V gene end was trimmed by 5 bases and the J gene end by 6 bases; junction bases not matched to a gene: 3. The CDR3 is CASSPGTSEQYF. For the CDR3, the DNA is TGTGCCAGCAGCCCAGGGACTAGCGAGCAGTACTTC.

In regard to this clone: Only one base separates this from a far larger clonotype, so it likely reflects a read error. The genes are TRBV19 and TRBJ2-1; TRBD2 might be the D (7 bases). Trimming left V 10 bases short and J 6 bases short, with 28 bases between. The CDR3 covers 17 residues. Per the germline V gene, CDR1 is LNHDA and CDR2 is SQIVND (reference sequence). The CDR3 protein is CATRPKRGGGVPNEQFF. The DNA for the CDR3 is TGTGCCACCCGACCGAAAAGAGGGGGGGGAGTCCCCAATGAGCAGTTCTTC.

This rearrangement joins TRBV7-8 to TRBJ1-1, with a possible D match to TRBD1 (5 bases). Germline values: CDR1 SGHVS, CDR2 FQNEAQ. The CDR3 sequence is 14 residues long. V lost 5 bases, J lost 4 bases, and 14 bases lay in between. As DNA, the CDR3 is TGTGCCAGCAGCCCAACCAATAGGGGCACTGAAGCTTTCTTT. As protein: CASSPTNRGTEAFF.

The V and J genes are TRBV6-5 and TRBJ2-5, with 8 bases matching TRBD2. This CDR3 is 16 amino acids long. Germline trimming cut 2 bases from V and 7 bases from J; bases unmatched to any gene: 12. Germline CDR1 MNHEY, CDR2 SVGAGI. The CDR3 bases are TGTGCCAGCAGTTACAGGGCGTTAGCGGGACCGGGGACCCAGTACTTC. It translates to CASSYRALAGPGTQYF.

The CDR3 is CASSLGGEGNQPQHF. CDR3 nucleotides: TGCGCCAGCAGCTTGGGCGGGGAAGGCAATCAGCCCCAGCATTTT. J is TRBJ1-5 and V is TRBV5-1; D is ambiguous. Trimming took 0 bases from V and 2 from J, leaving 9 bases between them. This CDR3 comprises 15 residues. Per germline, CDR1 SGHRS and CDR2 YFSETQ.

The V and J genes are TRBV9 and TRBJ2-3; a possible D gene is TRBD1 (6 bases). Trimming removed 3 bases from V and 0 bases from J, with 20 bases in between. Germline V lookup: CDR1 SGDLS, CDR2 YYNGEE. The CDR3 runs 18 residues. The CDR3 region is CASSARDTRLASTDTQYF. The DNA for the CDR3 is TGTGCCAGCAGCGCCCGGGACACAAGATTAGCTAGCACAGATACGCAGTATTTT.

CDR3 loop: CASSVGQGKTEAFF. The CDR3 DNA reads TGTGCCAGCAGCGTAGGGCAGGGAAAAACTGAAGCTTTCTTT. The chain is built from TRBV9 and TRBJ1-1, with D possibly TRBD1 on 5 matching bases. The CDR3 is 14 residues long. The V gene lost 0 bases and the J gene lost 5 bases, with 11 bases spanning the gap. The V gene's germline CDR1 is SGDLS and CDR2 YYNGEE. Full variable domain (missing parts from reference TRBV9 and TRBJ1-1): DSGVTQTPKHLITATGQRVTLRCSPRSGDLSVYWYQQSLDQGLQFLIQYYNGEERAKGNILERFSAQQFPDLHSELNLSSLELGDSALYFCASSVGQGKTEAFFGQGTRLTVV.

The rearrangement joins TRBV5-4 to TRBJ2-1; TRBD1 matches 8 bases. The CDR3 spans 15 residues. CDR1 is SGHNT, CDR2 YYREEE, per germline (reference sequence). Trimming at V came to 0 bases and at J to 7 bases, leaving 6 bases not matched to a gene. The CDR3 loop reads CASSLAGTGWNEQFF. DNA for the CDR3: TGTGCCAGCAGCTTGGCCGGGACAGGTTGGAATGAGCAGTTCTTC. The variable domain in full, with the rest retrieved from reference TRBV5-4 and TRBJ2-1, is ETGVTQSPTHLIKTRGQQVTLRCSSQSGHNTVSWYQQALGQGPQFIFQYYREEENGRGNFPPRFSGLQFPNYSSELNVNALELDDSALYLCASSLAGTGWNEQFFGPGTRLTVL.

The chain is built from TRBV4-1 and TRBJ1-2; D perhaps matches TRBD1 (6 bases). The V gene lost 4 bases and the J gene lost 5 bases, with 20 bases spanning the gap. CDR3 length equals 16 residues. CDR1 and CDR2 (germline): MGHRA, YSYEKL. The CDR3 region has the DNA TGCGCCAGCAGCCCGAGTAGACCGACAGGACGATATGGCTACACCTTC. It encodes CASSPSRPTGRYGYTF.

This clone appeared once. The chain employs TRBV7-2 and TRBJ1-1; possibly TRBD1 for D (6 bases). Looked up from germline, CDR1 is SGHTA and CDR2 is FQGNSA. The CDR3 length is 17 residues. Trimming took off 0 bases at V and 7 bases at J, with 21 bases between the two ends. The CDR3 DNA reads as TGTGCCAGCAGCTTAGCGGGAGCGGGGGCGAGTTTCCATGAAGCTTTCTTT. Protein: CASSLAGAGASFHEAFF.